The following is a T cell receptor beta chain sequence with its context. The antigen is not known. Relapse was seen in all patients after autologous stem cell transplantation, and brentuximab vedotin exposure was variable. Using immunoSEQ multiplex PCR, the repertoire was profiled, and TCRdb retains in-frame clones only, with some absent. The sample contains approximately 15,000 clones, roughly 89% of which appear only once. The data originate from a study of PD-1 blockade in classical Hodgkin lymphoma. Overall study results and limits: Sources of repertoire differences remain undefined, possibly disease activity or prior therapy.

CDR1 and CDR2 (germline): LNHDA, SQIVND (reference sequence). Trimming removed 5 bases from V and 7 bases from J, with 9 bases in between. The CDR3 runs 13 residues. Here the sequenced sample was peripheral blood mononuclear cells (PBMCs), taken at baseline. This TCR was sampled from a human donor with classical Hodgkin lymphoma. The chain joins TRBV19 to TRBJ1-6; no clear D. CDR3 loop: CASSVDLNSPLHF. The DNA for the CDR3 is TGTGCCAGTAGTGTGGACTTGAATTCACCCCTCCACTTT.